This T cell receptor beta chain was identified in a study of T cell repertoires in cytomegalovirus infection. Background on the study: Matching HLA type, along with CMV infection, was indicated by public TCR beta signatures.

TCRdb passed the reads through MiXCR, listing each CDR3 protein once. The repertoire holds about 400,000 distinct CDR3 sequences, with less than 20% as singletons. This clonotype was detected a few times. V shed 6 bases, J shed 5 bases, and the junction held 7 bases outside the gene matches. The CDR3 contains 14 residues. Germline CDR1 and CDR2: SNHLY and FYNNEI. The rearrangement uses TRBV2 and TRBJ1-2; 9 bases fit TRBD1. The sequencing input was PBMCs. The sequence came from a human donor in good health (CMV status not recorded). Some clones in this sample may be carry-over from other donors' samples. The CDR3 DNA reads as TGTGCCAGCAGCAACAGGGGGCGAGGGTATGGCTACACCTTC. This translates into CASSNRGRGYGYTF.